A selection of T cell receptor beta chains follows, all from one sample in a study of graft-versus-host responses after intestinal transplantation. The method was immunoSEQ multiplex PCR; TCRdb's version includes in-frame clones alone and lacks a portion of them. The sample holds about 90,000 clones; roughly 89% are singletons and the top ten take roughly 0.3%. These receptors' antigens are unknown. The sample in question was unstimulated CD4+ T cells sorted from spleen or lymph node cells, obtained before intestinal transplant. The receptors here all came from a human donor who received an intestinal transplant. CDR3s include the opening cysteine and the closing phenylalanine or tryptophan. A D gene is named only where the DNA matches it firmly. Clone size is stated in some rows and not others, as once, few, many or a class when expanded.

CASSLPGLAGLYEQYF | TGTGCCAGCAGCCTACCGGGACTAGCGGGACTTTACGAGCAGTACTTC | TRBD2 | TRBJ2-7 | NA | TRBV7-9
CASSIPTSSSTDTQYF | TGCGCCAGCAGCATCCCGACTAGTTCTAGCACAGATACGCAGTATTTT | NA | TRBJ2-3 | NA | TRBV5-1
CASSIQLGLAGSNEQFF | TGCGCCAGCAGCATACAACTGGGACTAGCGGGAAGCAATGAGCAGTTCTTC | TRBD2 | TRBJ2-1 | NA | TRBV5-1
CASNRGGTEAFF | TGTGCCAGTAACAGGGGTGGCACTGAAGCTTTCTTT | TRBD1 | TRBJ1-1 | NA | TRBV2
CASSLLGEPNTEAFF | TGTGCCAGCAGCTTGTTGGGAGAGCCGAACACTGAAGCTTTCTTT | NA | TRBJ1-1 | NA | TRBV5-6
CASSSGQGSSYEQYF | TGCGCCAGCAGCTCGGGGCAGGGCTCCTCCTACGAGCAGTACTTC | NA | TRBJ2-7 | NA | TRBV5-1
CASSLDPGPQFF | TGTGCCAGCAGCTTAGACCCGGGCCCTCAGTTCTTC | NA | TRBJ2-1 | NA | TRBV7-9
CASSPPRLADTQYF | TGCGCCAGCAGCCCACCGCGACTAGCGGATACGCAGTATTTT | TRBD2 | TRBJ2-3 | NA | TRBV5-1
CASSYHGPNTEAFF | TGTGCCAGCAGTTACCACGGACCGAACACTGAAGCTTTCTTT | NA | TRBJ1-1 | NA | TRBV6-6
CASSFEHNEQFF | TGTGCCAGCAGTTTTGAGCACAATGAGCAGTTCTTC | NA | TRBJ2-1 | once | TRBV28
CSVAGLAFYNEQFF | TGCAGCGTTGCGGGACTAGCATTTTACAATGAGCAGTTCTTC | TRBD2 | TRBJ2-1 | NA | TRBV29-1
CASSPGTHTEAFF | TGTGCCAGCAGCCCCGGGACGCACACTGAAGCTTTCTTT | NA | TRBJ1-1 | NA | TRBV9
CARRWGQPQHF | TGTGCCCGGAGGTGGGGCCAGCCCCAGCATTTT | NA | TRBJ1-5 | NA | TRBV30
CASSIRWGENTEAFF | TGTGCCAGTAGTATACGGTGGGGGGAGAACACTGAAGCTTTCTTT | NA | TRBJ1-1 | once | TRBV19
CASSLRFGGGGYNEQFF | TGCGCCAGCAGCTTAAGGTTCGGAGGCGGGGGGTACAATGAGCAGTTCTTC | TRBD2 | TRBJ2-1 | NA | TRBV5-1
CASRSAGTNPYEQYF | TGTGCCAGCAGAAGCGCCGGGACTAACCCCTACGAGCAGTACTTC | TRBD2 | TRBJ2-7 | NA | TRBV6-6
CASSILGRAIRVSGANVLTF | TGTGCCAGTAGTATATTAGGACGGGCCATCCGGGTCTCTGGGGCCAACGTCCTGACTTTC | NA | TRBJ2-6 | NA | TRBV19
CATGLDRGSGEQYF | TGTGCCACCGGACTCGATAGGGGGAGCGGCGAGCAGTACTTC | NA | TRBJ2-7 | NA | TRBV15
CASSRQGNFDQPQHF | TGTGCCAGCAGTAGACAGGGGAACTTTGATCAGCCCCAGCATTTT | TRBD1 | TRBJ1-5 | NA | TRBV6-5
CASSPQGVEGTEAFF | TGTGCCAGCTCACCTCAGGGGGTTGAAGGCACTGAAGCTTTCTTT | TRBD1 | TRBJ1-1 | once | TRBV18
CASSEYLDVADREGGGYTF | TGTGCCAGCAGTGAATATTTGGACGTCGCCGATCGAGAAGGGGGTGGCTACACCTTC | NA | TRBJ1-2 | NA | TRBV6-1
CASSFREGQPQHF | TGCGCCAGCAGCTTCAGGGAAGGGCAGCCCCAGCATTTT | NA | TRBJ1-5 | NA | TRBV5-1
CSAGGGRNYNEQFF | TGCAGCGCCGGGGGCGGGAGAAACTACAATGAGCAGTTCTTC | NA | TRBJ2-1 | NA | TRBV29-1
CASSLSVSTDTQYF | TGTGCCAGCAGTTTAAGTGTTAGCACAGATACGCAGTATTTT | NA | TRBJ2-3 | NA | TRBV27
CASTQNRPDGNYGYTF | TGTGCCAGCACCCAGAACAGGCCAGACGGTAACTATGGCTACACCTTC | NA | TRBJ1-2 | NA | TRBV6-6
CASGRGTGGSQPQHF | TGTGCCAGCGGCCGCGGGACAGGGGGCTCTCAGCCCCAGCATTTT | TRBD1 | TRBJ1-5 | NA | TRBV27
CASSFSLKPQETQYF | TGTGCCAGCAGCTTCAGTTTAAAACCCCAAGAGACCCAGTACTTC | NA | TRBJ2-5 | NA | TRBV7-9
CASSYLLGSADYEQYF | TGTGCCAGCAGTTACCTACTTGGTAGCGCGGACTACGAGCAGTACTTC | NA | TRBJ2-7 | NA | TRBV6-6
CASSRTGGSPLHF | TGTGCCAGCAGCCGGACAGGGGGGTCACCCCTCCACTTT | TRBD1 | TRBJ1-6 | few | TRBV14
CASSLTPEKLFF | TGTGCCAGCAGTTTGACCCCTGAAAAACTGTTTTTT | NA | TRBJ1-4 | NA | TRBV28
CASSLSGRSYNEQFF | TGCGCCAGCAGCTTATCGGGTCGCTCCTACAATGAGCAGTTCTTC | NA | TRBJ2-1 | NA | TRBV5-1
CASRSPGLAGGTDTQYF | TGTGCCAGCAGGTCACCGGGACTAGCGGGAGGCACAGATACGCAGTATTTT | TRBD2 | TRBJ2-3 | NA | TRBV5-8
CASSVLAGGPGELFF | TGTGCCAGCAGCGTATTAGCGGGAGGGCCCGGGGAGCTGTTTTTT | TRBD2 | TRBJ2-2 | NA | TRBV9
CASSPPGLAQGLNEQFF | TGTGCCAGCTCACCTCCAGGACTAGCGCAGGGTTTAAATGAGCAGTTCTTC | TRBD2 | TRBJ2-1 | NA | TRBV18
CASTTGGNRNTEAFF | TGTGCCAGCACCACTGGGGGGAACAGAAACACTGAAGCTTTCTTT | NA | TRBJ1-1 | NA | TRBV28
CASSLGGGYPTLSTQYF | TGTGCCAGCAGCTTAGGAGGGGGCTACCCCACCTTGTCGACCCAGTACTTC | TRBD1 | TRBJ2-5 | once | TRBV11-2
CASSPTGTGRPNF | TGTGCCAGCAGCCCTACCGGGACAGGTCGGCCTAACTTC | TRBD1 | TRBJ2-7 | NA | TRBV14
CASSYMTVSSGNTIYF | TGTGCCAGCAGCTACATGACAGTGAGCTCTGGAAACACCATATATTTT | NA | TRBJ1-3 | few | TRBV7-2
CASTQTGAWRTEAFF | TGTGCCAGCACCCAGACAGGGGCATGGCGCACTGAAGCTTTCTTT | TRBD1 | TRBJ1-1 | NA | TRBV6-1
CASSQEWTGGRDTQYF | TGTGCCAGCAGCCAAGAATGGACAGGGGGCAGGGATACGCAGTATTTT | TRBD1 | TRBJ2-3 | NA | TRBV14
CASRTNYGYTF | TGTGCCAGCAGAACGAACTATGGCTACACCTTC | NA | TRBJ1-2 | NA | TRBV27
CASSILAGDTQYF | TGTGCCAGTAGTATTCTAGCTGGAGATACGCAGTATTTT | NA | TRBJ2-3 | once | TRBV19
CAWNSPTGRFNQPQHF | TGTGCCTGGAATAGTCCAACAGGGCGGTTCAATCAGCCCCAGCATTTT | NA | TRBJ1-5 | NA | TRBV30